A selection of T cell receptor beta chains follows, all from one sample in a study of T cells in Graves' hyperthyroidism and ophthalmopathy. TCRdb processed the multiplex PCR reads anew with MiXCR; each CDR3 protein has one entry. Seen here are some 580,000 distinct CDR3 sequences, more than 15% observed once, and the top ten hold around 3.5%. Sequencing was done on a sample of blood. Source of these receptors: a woman in her forties with Graves' ophthalmopathy. The CDR3 runs from the conserved cysteine through the conserved F or W. A D gene is named only where the DNA matches it firmly. For some rows the clone size is stated as once, few or many, or as a class when expanded; others skip it.

j_call: TRBJ2-7; d_call: NA; clone_size: NA; v_call: TRBV28; cdr3_nt: TGTGCCAGCAGCCCCAATGGCAGGACGACCTACGAGCAGTACTTC; cdr3_aa: CASSPNGRTTYEQYF
j_call: TRBJ2-3; d_call: TRBD2; clone_size: NA; v_call: TRBV7-3; cdr3_nt: TGTGCCAGCAGTAGGCTAGCGGGAGTAGATGGGACAGATACGCAGTATTTT; cdr3_aa: CASSRLAGVDGTDTQYF
j_call: TRBJ2-5; d_call: TRBD2; clone_size: few; v_call: TRBV7-2; cdr3_nt: TGTGCCAGCAGCCTCCCCCGCGCTAGCGGTACACAAGAGACCCAGTACTTC; cdr3_aa: CASSLPRASGTQETQYF
j_call: TRBJ2-5; d_call: TRBD2; clone_size: many; v_call: TRBV11-2; cdr3_nt: TGTGCCAGCAGCTTTGCGGGGGAGGAGACCCAGTACTTC; cdr3_aa: CASSFAGEETQYF
j_call: TRBJ1-6; d_call: NA; clone_size: NA; v_call: TRBV12-3/TRBV12-4; cdr3_nt: TGTGCCAGCTTCGACACCTGGGGTTCACCCCTCCACTTT; cdr3_aa: CASFDTWGSPLHF
j_call: TRBJ2-7; d_call: TRBD2; clone_size: NA; v_call: TRBV19; cdr3_nt: TGTGCCAGTAGTAGCGCTAGCGGGAGGATCTACGAGCAGTACTTC; cdr3_aa: CASSSASGRIYEQYF
j_call: TRBJ2-7; d_call: NA; clone_size: NA; v_call: TRBV10-1; cdr3_nt: TGCGCCAGCAGGTACGAGCAGTACTTC; cdr3_aa: CASRYEQYF
j_call: TRBJ2-3; d_call: NA; clone_size: many; v_call: TRBV7-2; cdr3_nt: TGTGCCAGCAGCCCCGGACTCGAACGGGATACGCAGTATTTT; cdr3_aa: CASSPGLERDTQYF
j_call: TRBJ2-2; d_call: NA; clone_size: many; v_call: TRBV6-1; cdr3_nt: TGTGCCAGCAGCGGCCGGACGGACCCTAACACCGGGGAGCTGTTTTTT; cdr3_aa: CASSGRTDPNTGELFF
j_call: TRBJ2-3; d_call: TRBD2; clone_size: NA; v_call: TRBV11-2; cdr3_nt: TGTGCCAGCAGCTTAGTGTCTAGCGGGGGCACAGATACGCAGTATTTT; cdr3_aa: CASSLVSSGGTDTQYF
j_call: TRBJ2-1; d_call: TRBD1; clone_size: many; v_call: TRBV2; cdr3_nt: TGTGCCAGCAGTGTTGGGACAGGGGGCGCCTACAATGAGCAGTTCTTC; cdr3_aa: CASSVGTGGAYNEQFF
j_call: TRBJ2-1; d_call: NA; clone_size: many; v_call: TRBV7-8; cdr3_nt: TGTGCCAGCACCAATAAGGAGATCGAGCAGTTCTTC; cdr3_aa: CASTNKEIEQFF
j_call: TRBJ2-1; d_call: TRBD2; clone_size: many; v_call: TRBV11-3; cdr3_nt: TGTGCCAGCAGCTCACAAGCGGGAGGCCTCAATGAGCAGTTCTTC; cdr3_aa: CASSSQAGGLNEQFF
j_call: TRBJ2-3; d_call: TRBD1; clone_size: many; v_call: TRBV12-3/TRBV12-4; cdr3_nt: TGTGCCAGCAGCAACAGGGGTGCGGATACGCAGTATTTT; cdr3_aa: CASSNRGADTQYF
j_call: TRBJ2-7; d_call: NA; clone_size: few; v_call: TRBV28; cdr3_nt: TGTGCCAGCAAGAACCCACACCCATCTAGCTCCTACGAGCAGTACTTC; cdr3_aa: CASKNPHPSSSYEQYF
j_call: TRBJ2-3; d_call: TRBD2; clone_size: NA; v_call: TRBV27; cdr3_nt: TGTGCCAGCAGTCACGGACTAGCGGCAGATACGCAGTATTTT; cdr3_aa: CASSHGLAADTQYF
j_call: TRBJ2-7; d_call: NA; clone_size: many; v_call: TRBV13; cdr3_nt: TGTGCCAGCAGCTTAGGAGGGACGCTGCCGGACGAGCAGTACTTC; cdr3_aa: CASSLGGTLPDEQYF
j_call: TRBJ2-2; d_call: NA; clone_size: few; v_call: TRBV27; cdr3_nt: TGTGCCAGCAGTTTCAGTAGGACTATATACACCGGGGAGCTGTTTTTT; cdr3_aa: CASSFSRTIYTGELFF
j_call: TRBJ1-5; d_call: TRBD1; clone_size: few; v_call: TRBV3-1; cdr3_nt: TGTGCCAGCAGCCATGAGACAGGGCCCAATCAGCCCCAGCATTTT; cdr3_aa: CASSHETGPNQPQHF
j_call: TRBJ2-3; d_call: TRBD2; clone_size: NA; v_call: TRBV20-1; cdr3_nt: TGCAGTGCCGCCGGGACTAGCGGGAGCGGGGATACGCAGTATTTT; cdr3_aa: CSAAGTSGSGDTQYF
j_call: TRBJ1-2; d_call: NA; clone_size: NA; v_call: TRBV2; cdr3_nt: TGTGCCTGCCAGAACGGAGGGGGTCACTATGGCTACACCTTC; cdr3_aa: CACQNGGGHYGYTF
j_call: TRBJ1-6; d_call: NA; clone_size: NA; v_call: TRBV7-9; cdr3_nt: TGTGCCAGCAGCTTAGAGGGCTCGGGTTCACCCCTCCACTTT; cdr3_aa: CASSLEGSGSPLHF
j_call: TRBJ1-5; d_call: TRBD1; clone_size: once; v_call: TRBV27; cdr3_nt: TGTGCCAGCAGGCGGACAGGGGGCGGCAATCAGCCCCAGCATTTT; cdr3_aa: CASRRTGGGNQPQHF
j_call: TRBJ2-7; d_call: TRBD1; clone_size: many; v_call: TRBV5-1; cdr3_nt: TGCGCCAGCAGCCCGAGACAGGGATACGAGCAGTACTTC; cdr3_aa: CASSPRQGYEQYF
j_call: TRBJ2-3; d_call: NA; clone_size: NA; v_call: TRBV24-1; cdr3_nt: TGTGCCACCAGTGACCCTTCTCGGGGTACGGCAGATACGCAGTATTTT; cdr3_aa: CATSDPSRGTADTQYF
j_call: TRBJ2-1; d_call: TRBD2; clone_size: many; v_call: TRBV5-1; cdr3_nt: TGCGCCAGCAGCTTGCGTCCTAGCGGGAGGTTTGATGAGCAGTTCTTC; cdr3_aa: CASSLRPSGRFDEQFF
j_call: TRBJ2-2; d_call: NA; clone_size: many; v_call: TRBV6-1; cdr3_nt: TGTGCCAGCAGTCCGGGACGTCGCATCGGGGAGCTGTTTTTT; cdr3_aa: CASSPGRRIGELFF
j_call: TRBJ2-5; d_call: NA; clone_size: many; v_call: TRBV28; cdr3_nt: TGTGCCAGCAGTTTGTGGGGGCAGGAGACCCAGTACTTC; cdr3_aa: CASSLWGQETQYF
j_call: TRBJ2-7; d_call: NA; clone_size: few; v_call: TRBV10-2; cdr3_nt: TGCGCCAGCTGTAGCGGATTATCCTACGAGCAGTACTTC; cdr3_aa: CASCSGLSYEQYF